Presented here are 25 T cell receptor beta chains from one specimen sequenced in a study of blood T cell repertoires in COVID-19. The method was immunoSEQ multiplex PCR; TCRdb's version includes in-frame clones alone and lacks a portion of them. The table lists about 320,000 clones, about nine tenths of them singletons, with 11% in the top ten. The material sequenced was peripheral blood. Source of these receptors: a woman aged 25 to 39 with COVID-19, enrolled during active disease.

The rearrangement joins TRBV10-1 to TRBJ2-7; a weak D match, TRBD1 (5 bases). V was trimmed by 5 bases and J by 5 bases, leaving 13 bases between them. The CDR3 totals 13 residues. From germline, CDR1 is WNHNN and CDR2 SYGVQD (reference sequence). The CDR3 reads CASSMTVRHEQYF. The CDR3 region has the DNA TGCGCCAGCAGTATGACAGTACGCCACGAGCAGTACTTC.

This chain connects TRBV6-5 to TRBJ2-7; 9 positions agree with TRBD2. The CDR3 has 15 amino acids. Germline CDR1 is MNHEY and CDR2 is SVGAGI. With V trimmed by 4 bases and J by 1 base, 5 bases remained unmatched. CDR3 bases: TGTGCCAGCAGTTCTCCGGGACTAGCTTCCTACGAGCAGTACTTC. Protein: CASSSPGLASYEQYF.

The chain carries TRBV5-8 and TRBJ2-7; D call uncertain. The CDR3 is 15 residues long. Between the trimmed V and J ends, which lost 0 bases and 2 bases, there was a span of 12 bases. Germline loops: CDR1 SGHTS, CDR2 YDEGEE. The CDR3 nucleotides are TGTGCCAGCAGCTTGGACGGGTCGCCCACCTACGAGCAGTACTTC. This codes for CASSLDGSPTYEQYF.

The rearrangement joins TRBV6-5 to TRBJ2-7; the D is unclear. From germline, CDR1 is MNHEY and CDR2 SVGAGI. The CDR3 covers 14 residues. V was clipped by 2 bases and J by 7 bases, with 15 bases between them. CDR3 protein: CASSYILATQEQYF. In nucleotides, the CDR3 is TGTGCCAGCAGTTACATTTTGGCAACACAGGAGCAGTACTTC.

V usage is TRBV6-5 and J usage is TRBJ1-3; D perhaps matches TRBD1 (5 bases). This CDR3 has 16 residues. V dropped 3 bases and J dropped 2 bases, with 14 bases sitting between them. In germline, CDR1 is MNHEY, CDR2 SVGAGI. For the CDR3, the DNA is TGTGCCAGCAGTTATTCAGGGATCGAGGCTGGAAACACCATATATTTT. It translates to CASSYSGIEAGNTIYF.

The chain combines TRBV5-1 with TRBJ2-3; tentatively, D is TRBD1 (5 bases). Trimming took 3 bases from V and 2 from J, leaving 7 bases between them. Germline assignment: CDR1 SGHRS and CDR2 YFSETQ. The CDR3 runs 13 residues. In DNA, the CDR3 is TGCGCCAGCAGCTCCAGGGTCACAGATACGCAGTATTTT. Its translation: CASSSRVTDTQYF.

The chain combines TRBV5-1 with TRBJ1-4; 7 bases match TRBD1. Trimming took 0 bases from V and 4 from J; bases not matched to a gene: 12. The CDR3 is made up of 18 amino acids. Germline V gene sequence: CDR1 SGHRS, CDR2 YFSETQ. The CDR3 DNA reads as TGCGCCAGCAGCTTGGTTTCAGGGGGAAGGCTAAGTAATGAAAAACTGTTTTTT. It yields the protein CASSLVSGGRLSNEKLFF.

J is TRBJ1-1 and V is TRBV7-9; D not resolved. Germline lookup yields CDR1 SEHNR and CDR2 FQNEAQ (reference sequence). V was clipped by 5 bases and J by 11 bases, with 27 bases between them. The CDR3 is 16 residues long. DNA of the CDR3: TGTGCCAGCAGCCGTACTTTTACCATCCCCCGCGTGTACGCTTTCTTT. This sequence encodes CASSRTFTIPRVYAFF.

This clone was recorded only once. The genes are TRBV19 and TRBJ2-1, with D perhaps TRBD2 (6 bases). V was trimmed by 6 bases and J by 4 bases, leaving 10 bases between them. This CDR3 is built from 13 residues. In germline, CDR1 is LNHDA, CDR2 SQIVND (reference sequence). The CDR3 region is CASRIGGYNEQFF. The CDR3 DNA follows: TGTGCCAGTAGGATCGGGGGATACAATGAGCAGTTCTTC.

The chain links TRBV18 to TRBJ1-2, with D perhaps TRBD1 (5 bases). Germline V CDR1 and CDR2: KGHSH, LQKENI. The CDR3 covers 17 residues. The V end was cut by 5 bases, the J end by 0 bases, with 19 bases between. CDR3 amino acids: CASSSRTMGISNYGYTF. The CDR3 nucleotides are TGTGCCAGCTCATCCCGGACAATGGGGATTTCTAACTATGGCTACACCTTC.

The chain recombines TRBV7-8 with TRBJ1-2, with D tentatively TRBD1 (5 bases). V was shortened by 1 base and J by 3 bases, with 15 bases between the two germline ends. Germline CDR1 reads SGHVS; CDR2 reads FQNEAQ. This CDR3 region has 16 residues. Here the CDR3 reads CASSLEGFRVDYGYTF. The DNA for the CDR3 is TGTGCCAGCAGCTTAGAAGGCTTCAGGGTGGACTATGGCTACACCTTC.

The V gene is TRBV19, the J gene TRBJ1-1; possibly TRBD1 for D (5 bases). Germline loops: CDR1 LNHDA, CDR2 SQIVND (reference sequence). The CDR3 consists of 13 residues. Trimming shortened V by 3 bases and J by 2 bases, and 7 bases separated the two germline ends. The CDR3 DNA sequence: TGTGCCAGTAGTATGGGGGGTAACACTGAAGCTTTCTTT. Translation gives CASSMGGNTEAFF.

V is TRBV19 and J is TRBJ2-5; D ambiguous. Germline lookup yields CDR1 LNHDA and CDR2 SQIVND (reference sequence). The CDR3 sequence is 14 residues long. The V end lost 1 base, the J end lost 7 bases, and 13 bases lay between the germline ends. This CDR3 is CASSIGSSSGTQYF. DNA for the CDR3: TGTGCCAGTAGTATAGGAAGCAGCTCGGGGACCCAGTACTTC.

The J gene is TRBJ2-5, the V gene TRBV5-6; perhaps TRBD2 as D (6 bases). The CDR3 sequence is 15 residues long. The germline gives CDR1 SGHDT, CDR2 YYEEEE. Trimming took 2 bases from V and 7 from J, leaving 18 bases between them. The CDR3 nucleotides are TGTGCCAGCAGCTTCATCCAGAAGCAAGCGGGGACCCAGTACTTC. Protein product: CASSFIQKQAGTQYF. The full variable domain, in which reference TRBV5-6 and TRBJ2-5 provide the parts outside the CDR3, is DAGVTQSPTHLIKTRGQQVTLRCSPKSGHDTVSWYQQALGQGPQFIFQYYEEEERQRGNFPDRFSGHQFPNYSSELNVNALLLGDSALYLCASSFIQKQAGTQYFGPGTRLLVL.

This clone was counted a single time. The gene calls are TRBV6-1 and TRBJ1-1; tentative D call: TRBD1 (5 bases). The V end lost 2 bases, the J end lost 4 bases, and 14 bases lay between the germline ends. The CDR3 totals 15 residues. Germline V gene sequence: CDR1 MNHNS, CDR2 SASEGT. The CDR3 protein is CASSELRGGGTEAFF. The DNA for the CDR3 is TGTGCCAGCAGTGAACTGCGGGGTGGGGGCACTGAAGCTTTCTTT.

The V call is TRBV5-1, the J call TRBJ1-1; D call uncertain. V was trimmed by 6 bases and J by 3 bases, leaving 21 bases between them. CDR1 and CDR2 from the germline V gene are SGHRS and YFSETQ. CDR3 size: 16 residues. The CDR3 bases are TGCGCCAGCACCTGGGGAGTCGGCCGAGCATACACTGAAGCTTTCTTT. Its protein product is CASTWGVGRAYTEAFF. Variable domain in full (rest from reference TRBV5-1 and TRBJ1-1): KAGVTQTPRYLIKTRGQQVTLSCSPISGHRSVSWYQQTPGQGLQFLFEYFSETQRNKGNFPGRFSGRQFSNSRSEMNVSTLELGDSALYLCASTWGVGRAYTEAFFGQGTRLTVV.

The gene calls are TRBV11-1 and TRBJ2-7, with 10 bases aligning to TRBD1. With V trimmed by 6 bases and J by 4 bases, 3 bases remained unmatched. Germline assignment: CDR1 SGHAT and CDR2 FQDESV (reference sequence). This CDR3 spans 13 amino acids. CDR3 sequence: CASRQDRGYEQYF. The CDR3 DNA reads as TGTGCCAGCAGGCAGGACAGGGGGTACGAGCAGTACTTC.

This clone was observed once. This chain links TRBV5-6 with TRBJ2-7, with 8 bases fitting TRBD1. The V gene end was trimmed by 9 bases and the J gene end by 2 bases; junction bases not matched to a gene: 10. The germline gives CDR1 SGHDT, CDR2 YYEEEE. The CDR3 consists of 14 residues. The CDR3 bases are TGTGCCACCTCACAGGGGGAACAGGCCTACGAGCAGTACTTC. Protein sequence: CATSQGEQAYEQYF.

This chain links TRBV7-9 with TRBJ2-7, with a possible D match to TRBD1 (6 bases). Germline loops: CDR1 SEHNR, CDR2 FQNEAQ (reference sequence). The length of the CDR3 is 14 residues. V was clipped by 6 bases and J by 3 bases, with 15 bases between them. CDR3: CASSTGQRNYEQYF. The CDR3 DNA follows: TGTGCCAGCAGTACAGGACAGAGAAACTACGAGCAGTACTTC. Looking up the rest from reference TRBV7-9 and TRBJ2-7 gives the full variable domain: DTGVSQNPRHKITKRGQNVTFRCDPISEHNRLYWYRQTLGQGPEFLTYFQNEAQLEKSRLLSDRFSAERPKGSFSTLEIQRTEQGDSAMYLCASSTGQRNYEQYFGPGTRLTVT.

CDR3 protein: CAGQGTGELFF. As DNA, the CDR3 is TGTGCCGGACAGGGGACCGGGGAGCTGTTTTTT. V gene TRBV2 combines with J gene TRBJ2-2, with TRBD1 matching 9 bases. J was trimmed by 5 bases and V by 11 bases; bases with no gene match: 0. The CDR3 sequence is 11 residues long. Germline loops: CDR1 SNHLY, CDR2 FYNNEI.

CDR3 loop: CASRQGVGETQYF. The CDR3 DNA sequence: TGTGCCAGTAGGCAGGGTGTCGGAGAGACCCAGTACTTC. V and J are TRBV19 and TRBJ2-5, with a possible D match to TRBD1 (5 bases). This CDR3 comprises 13 residues. Per the germline V gene, CDR1 is LNHDA and CDR2 is SQIVND (reference sequence). Trimming pared 6 bases from V and 4 bases from J, leaving 12 bases between.

The V call is TRBV19, the J call TRBJ2-5, with 8 nucleotides matching TRBD2. Germline lookup yields CDR1 LNHDA and CDR2 SQIVND (reference sequence). The CDR3 runs to 16 residues. The trim removed 4 bases at V and 4 bases at J, leaving 11 bases unmatched. The CDR3 sequence is CASSNLRGAKGETQYF. The DNA of the CDR3 is TGTGCCAGTAGTAACCTGCGGGGGGCGAAGGGAGAGACCCAGTACTTC.

The chain uses TRBV14 and TRBJ1-2; 10 bases match TRBD1. The germline V gene encodes CDR1 SGHDN and CDR2 FVKESK. The J segment lost 1 base and the V segment lost 5 bases, leaving 4 bases of the junction unmatched. This CDR3 contains 15 residues. The CDR3 spells CASSRQGANNYGYTF. CDR3 nucleotides: TGTGCCAGCAGCAGACAGGGGGCGAATAACTATGGCTACACCTTC.

The chain joins TRBV5-1 to TRBJ2-3; 10 nucleotides match TRBD1. The CDR3 contains 16 residues. V shed 2 bases and J 5 bases; nucleotides not matched to a gene: 8. Germline lookup yields CDR1 SGHRS and CDR2 YFSETQ. CDR3 region: CASSFITGQGKDTQYF. The CDR3 coding sequence is TGCGCCAGCAGCTTTATAACGGGACAGGGGAAAGATACGCAGTATTTT.

V gene TRBV11-2 combines with J gene TRBJ1-1; D remains ambiguous. This CDR3 spans 13 amino acids. V was trimmed by 2 bases and J by 2 bases, leaving 6 bases between them. The germline gives CDR1 SGHAT, CDR2 FQNNGV. CDR3 nucleotides: TGTGCCAGCAGCTTAAACATTAACACTGAAGCTTTCTTT. Its translation: CASSLNINTEAFF.